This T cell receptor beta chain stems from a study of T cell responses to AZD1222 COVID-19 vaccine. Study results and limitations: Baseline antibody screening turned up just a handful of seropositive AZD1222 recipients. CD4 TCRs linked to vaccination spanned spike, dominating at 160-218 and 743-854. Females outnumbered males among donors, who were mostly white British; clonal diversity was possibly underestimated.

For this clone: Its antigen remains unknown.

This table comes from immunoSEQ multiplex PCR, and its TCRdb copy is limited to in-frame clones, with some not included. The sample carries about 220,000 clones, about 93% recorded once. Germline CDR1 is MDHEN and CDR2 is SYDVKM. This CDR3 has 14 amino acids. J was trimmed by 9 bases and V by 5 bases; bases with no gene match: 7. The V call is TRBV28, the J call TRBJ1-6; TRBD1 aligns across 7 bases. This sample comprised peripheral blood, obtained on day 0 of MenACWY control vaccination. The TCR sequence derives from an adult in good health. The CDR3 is CASSRTGDTSPLHF. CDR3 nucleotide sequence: TGTGCCAGCAGTCGCACAGGGGATACTTCACCCCTCCACTTT.